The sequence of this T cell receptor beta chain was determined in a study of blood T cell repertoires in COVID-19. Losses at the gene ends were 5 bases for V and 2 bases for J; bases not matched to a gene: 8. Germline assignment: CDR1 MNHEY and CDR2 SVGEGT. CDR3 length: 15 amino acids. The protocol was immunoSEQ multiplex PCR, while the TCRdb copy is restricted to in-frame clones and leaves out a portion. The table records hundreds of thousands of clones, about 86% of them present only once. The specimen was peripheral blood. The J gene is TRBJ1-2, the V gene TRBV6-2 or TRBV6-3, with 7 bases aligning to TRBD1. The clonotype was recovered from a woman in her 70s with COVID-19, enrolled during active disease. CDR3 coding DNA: TGTGCCAGCAGTGGGGACAGAGTCTACAACTATGGCTACACCTTC. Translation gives CASSGDRVYNYGYTF.